This TCR beta chain was retrieved from a study of blood T cell repertoires in COVID-19. Across the whole study: The origin of the acute and convalescent COVID-19 samples was the United States, Italy and Spain. The cDNA or gDNA used as material had been derived from T cells, B-cell-depleted T cells, or PBMCs.

Germline V CDR1 and CDR2: KGHDR, SFDVKD. The CDR3 extends over 14 amino acids. The ends were cut back, 2 bases at V and 7 bases at J, with 11 bases in the middle. Per the original data handling: From reference gene primer amplification, estimates of nucleated cell counts were derived. Sequenced by immunoSEQ multiplex PCR; TCRdb stores in-frame clones only, minus some. That table is the source of V, J and clone size, and D and trimming were worked out from the DNA. The sample has about 60,000 clones; just under 80% are singletons. This chain links TRBV24-1 with TRBJ1-5; D might be TRBD1 (5 bases). The receptor was isolated from a human donor in a cohort sampled during active COVID-19. The sequenced sample consisted of peripheral blood. The CDR3 region is CATSDSQGWQPQHF. CDR3 bases: TGTGCCACCAGTGATTCCCAGGGATGGCAGCCCCAGCATTTT.